A single sample gave rise to the 6 T cell receptor beta chains below, sequenced in a study of T cells in women clearing cervical HPV infection. Profiled with immunoSEQ multiplex PCR; TCRdb holds only in-frame clones, not every one. The sample spans 45,000 to 55,000 clones; the ten largest clones claim more than 0.8%. Material: blood buffy coat. The receptors shown here come from a woman aged 18-70 years with a cervical HPV16 infection that either progressed to CIN3+ or cleared (not recorded which).

As for this clone: The observed sequence ends 3 residues before the CDR3 terminus, with the missing tail filled in from the germline J gene. The gene calls are TRBV6-1 and TRBJ1-1; possibly TRBD1 for D (5 bases). This CDR3 is built from 15 residues. Looked up from germline, CDR1 is MNHNS and CDR2 is SASEGT. V lost 1 base and J 4 bases, leaving 13 bases between the germline ends. CDR3 bases read: TGTGCCAGCAGTGAAGGTGGAGGGGCGGCCACTGAA. It codes for CASSEGGGAATE. The whole CDR3 protein is CASSEGGGAATEAFF.

About this clone: The observed sequence ends 3 residues before the CDR3 terminus, with the missing tail filled in from the germline J gene. The V gene is TRBV6-1, the J gene TRBJ2-1, with TRBD1 matching over 8 bases. J gave up 8 bases and V 4 bases, and 10 bases lay outside the gene matches. The CDR3 sequence is 15 residues long. Per germline, CDR1 MNHNS and CDR2 SASEGT. CDR3 region: CASSGLGQGSDEQFF. The sequenced part of the CDR3 DNA is TGTGCCAGCAGTGGTTTAGGACAGGGATCTGATGAG.

Note on this clone: Read sequence stops 3 residues before the CDR3 end, and the germline J gene provides the missing end. Additional DNA sequences in this sample encode the identical CDR3. This sequence joins TRBV2 and TRBJ1-2; D is perhaps TRBD1 (5 bases). This CDR3 comprises 12 residues. Trimming removed 11 bases at V and 3 bases at J, with 13 bases between. Germline CDR1 and CDR2: SNHLY and FYNNEI. Incomplete CDR3 DNA: TGTGCCGGGGCGGGGCAGGACTATGGC. It encodes CAGAGQDYG. The entire CDR3 protein reads CAGAGQDYGYTF.

Worth noting for this clone: The CDR3 end falls 3 residues outside the read, so it is completed with the germline J gene. The chain joins TRBV19 to TRBJ1-5, with D unresolved. CDR3 size: 15 residues. Per germline, CDR1 LNHDA and CDR2 SQIVND (reference sequence). The ends were cut back, 8 bases at V and 0 bases at J, with 14 bases in the middle. CDR3 DNA (partial): TGTGCCAGTGCAAACATGGCGGATAGCAATCAGCCC. This translates into CASANMADSNQP. The full-length CDR3 reads as CASANMADSNQPQHF.

A note on this clone: The CDR3 extends 3 residues past the end of the read, so its final part is completed from the germline J gene. In the same sample, other DNA sequences code for this CDR3. The chain carries TRBV6-1 and TRBJ2-2; 11 nucleotides agree with TRBD2. Germline CDR1 reads MNHNS; CDR2 reads SASEGT. J gave up 8 bases and V 0 bases, and 2 bases lay outside the gene matches. This CDR3 contains 15 residues. The CDR3 DNA, read in part, is TGTGCCAGCAGTGAAGCTAGCGGGGGGGCTGGGGAG. The encoded protein is CASSEASGGAGE. The full CDR3 protein reads CASSEASGGAGELFF.

The CDR3 bases that were read are TGTGCCTGGACTCAGGGCCACTCCTACGAG. Amino acid sequence: CAWTQGHSYE. The CDR3 reads in full as CAWTQGHSYEQYF. J is TRBJ2-7 and V is TRBV30, with D maybe TRBD1 (5 bases). The CDR3 is cut off 3 residues early in the read; its end comes from the germline J gene. V was clipped by 4 bases and J by 0 bases, with 10 bases between them. CDR3 length: 13 residues. Germline values: CDR1 GTSNPN, CDR2 SVGIG (reference sequence).